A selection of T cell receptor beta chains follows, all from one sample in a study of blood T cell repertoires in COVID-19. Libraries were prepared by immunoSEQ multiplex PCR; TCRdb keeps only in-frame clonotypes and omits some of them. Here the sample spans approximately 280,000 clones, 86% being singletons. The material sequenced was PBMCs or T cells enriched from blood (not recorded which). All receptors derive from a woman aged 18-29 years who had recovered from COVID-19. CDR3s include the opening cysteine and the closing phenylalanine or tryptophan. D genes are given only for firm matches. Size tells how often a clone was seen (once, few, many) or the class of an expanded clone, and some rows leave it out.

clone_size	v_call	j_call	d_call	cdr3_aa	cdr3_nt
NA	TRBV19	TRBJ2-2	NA	CASSIFQSTGELFF	TGTGCCAGTAGTATATTCCAGTCCACCGGGGAGCTGTTTTTT
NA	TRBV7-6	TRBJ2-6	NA	CASSERSLGANVLTF	TGTGCCAGCAGCGAACGGAGCCTCGGGGCCAACGTCCTGACTTTC
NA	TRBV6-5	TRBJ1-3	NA	CASKGLFSGNTIYF	TGTGCCAGCAAGGGACTCTTCTCTGGAAACACCATATATTTT
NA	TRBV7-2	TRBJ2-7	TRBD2	CASSFYPRLAGGSYEQYF	TGTGCCAGCAGCTTCTACCCACGACTAGCGGGGGGCTCCTACGAGCAGTACTTC
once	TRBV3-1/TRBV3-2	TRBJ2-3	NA	CASSQVLPGMTDTQYF	TGTGCCAGCAGCCAAGTGCTACCGGGAATGACCGATACGCAGTATTTT
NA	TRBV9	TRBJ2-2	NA	CASSGSGLAGELFF	TGTGCCAGCAGCGGATCAGGGCTGGCCGGGGAGCTGTTTTTT
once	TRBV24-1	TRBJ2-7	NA	CATSQGGYEQYF	TGTGCCACCAGTCAGGGAGGCTACGAGCAGTACTTC
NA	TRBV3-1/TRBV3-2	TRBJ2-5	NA	CASSQGSWVEETQYF	TGTGCCAGCAGCCAAGGGAGCTGGGTGGAAGAGACCCAGTACTTC
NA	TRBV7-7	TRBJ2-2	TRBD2	CASSPGEAGGNTGELFF	TGTGCCAGCAGCCCCGGGGAAGCGGGGGGTAACACCGGGGAGCTGTTTTTT
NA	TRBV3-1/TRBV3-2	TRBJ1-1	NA	CARWGGYTEAFF	TGTGCCCGTTGGGGGGGTTACACTGAAGCTTTCTTT
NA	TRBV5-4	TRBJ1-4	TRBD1	CASSFRGEEKLFF	TGTGCCAGCAGCTTCAGGGGGGAGGAAAAACTGTTTTTT
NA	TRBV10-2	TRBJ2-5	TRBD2	CASSESQGLAGKGETQYF	TGCGCCAGCAGTGAGTCTCAGGGACTAGCGGGGAAGGGAGAGACCCAGTACTTC
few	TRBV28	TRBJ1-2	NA	CASSLTGIHGYTF	TGTGCCAGCAGTTTAACAGGGATCCATGGCTACACCTTC
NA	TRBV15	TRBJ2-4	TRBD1	CATSRETGAFGIQYF	TGTGCCACCAGCAGAGAAACAGGGGCTTTCGGCATTCAGTACTTC
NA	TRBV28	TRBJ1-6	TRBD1	CASSLSGPGTGFGSPLHF	TGTGCCAGCAGTTTATCGGGACCCGGGACAGGGTTTGGCTCACCCCTCCACTTT
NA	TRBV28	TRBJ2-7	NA	CASSLNREGEQYF	TGTGCCAGCAGTTTAAACAGGGAAGGGGAGCAGTACTTC
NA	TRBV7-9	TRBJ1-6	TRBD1	CASSLGTGYNSPLHF	TGTGCCAGCAGCTTAGGGACAGGGTATAATTCACCCCTCCACTTT
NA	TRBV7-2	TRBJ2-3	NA	CASSLVSSDTQYF	TGTGCCAGCAGCTTAGTTAGCTCAGATACGCAGTATTTT
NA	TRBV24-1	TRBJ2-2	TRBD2	CATRPNGGSGRSTGELFF	TGTGCCACCAGACCCAACGGGGGAAGCGGGAGAAGCACCGGGGAGCTGTTTTTT
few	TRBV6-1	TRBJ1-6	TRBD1	CASSEFRQGNSPLHF	TGTGCCAGCAGTGAATTTCGACAGGGAAATTCACCCCTCCACTTT
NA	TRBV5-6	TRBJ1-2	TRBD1	CASSPRDRLFSFNYGYTF	TGTGCCAGCAGCCCCCGGGACAGGTTGTTTTCTTTTAACTATGGCTACACCTTC
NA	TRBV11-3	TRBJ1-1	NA	CASSLDGGDLSCTEAFF	TGTGCCAGCAGCTTAGATGGGGGGGATTTGAGTTGCACTGAAGCTTTCTTT
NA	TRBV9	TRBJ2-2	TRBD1	CASSAGQVTGELFF	TGTGCCAGCAGCGCCGGACAGGTCACCGGGGAGCTGTTTTTT
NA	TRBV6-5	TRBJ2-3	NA	CASVKRSTDTQYF	TGTGCCAGCGTTAAGCGTAGCACAGATACGCAGTATTTT
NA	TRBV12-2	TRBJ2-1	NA	CASRLVRTSGGHISYNEQFF	TGTGCAAGTCGCTTAGTCCGGACTAGCGGGGGCCATATCTCCTACAATGAGCAGTTCTTC
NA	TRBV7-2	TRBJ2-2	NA	CASSPRGGSGELFF	TGTGCCAGCAGCCCGAGGGGGGGGTCCGGGGAGCTGTTTTTT
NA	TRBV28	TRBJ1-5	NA	CASSSNNQPQHF	TGTGCCAGCAGTTCAAACAATCAGCCCCAGCATTTT
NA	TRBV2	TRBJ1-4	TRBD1	CASNNRDRDEKLFF	TGTGCCAGCAATAATAGGGACAGGGACGAAAAACTGTTTTTT
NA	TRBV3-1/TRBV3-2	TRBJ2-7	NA	CASSQVQGYEQYF	TGTGCCAGCAGCCAAGTACAGGGCTACGAGCAGTACTTC
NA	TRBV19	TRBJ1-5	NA	CASSIRQSNQPQHF	TGTGCCAGTAGTATAAGACAAAGCAATCAGCCCCAGCATTTT
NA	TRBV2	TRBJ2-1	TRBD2	CASSGDFLAGGYNEQFF	TGTGCCAGCAGTGGGGACTTCTTAGCGGGAGGATACAATGAGCAGTTCTTC
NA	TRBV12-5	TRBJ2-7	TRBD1	CASGSGTGRGGQYF	TGTGCTAGTGGTTCAGGGACAGGGAGAGGCGGGCAGTACTTC
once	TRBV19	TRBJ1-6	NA	CASSAYRESPLHF	TGTGCCAGTAGTGCCTACAGGGAATCACCCCTCCACTTT
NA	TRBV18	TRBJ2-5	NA	CASQQGGFLDQETQYF	TGTGCCAGCCAACAGGGAGGGTTTCTCGACCAAGAGACCCAGTACTTC
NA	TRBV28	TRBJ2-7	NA	CASSFRGETFYEQYF	TGTGCCAGCAGTTTTCGCGGGGAGACTTTCTACGAGCAGTACTTC
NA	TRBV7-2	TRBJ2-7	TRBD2	CASSLVASGDIYEQYF	TGTGCCAGCAGCTTAGTGGCTAGCGGAGATATATACGAGCAGTACTTC
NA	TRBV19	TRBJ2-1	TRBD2	CASSMLAGGNEQFF	TGTGCCAGTAGTATGCTAGCGGGTGGGAATGAGCAGTTCTTC
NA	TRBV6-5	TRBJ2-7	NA	CASSRAYEQYF	TGTGCCAGCAGCAGGGCCTACGAGCAGTACTTC
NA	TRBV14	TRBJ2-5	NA	CASSHLGLDGGTQYF	TGTGCCAGCAGCCATTTGGGGCTAGACGGCGGGACCCAGTACTTC
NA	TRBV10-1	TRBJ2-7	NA	CASSDRARGEQYF	TGCGCCAGCAGTGACAGGGCTAGGGGCGAGCAGTACTTC
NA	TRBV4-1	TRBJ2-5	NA	CASSQFPGDQETQYF	TGCGCCAGCAGCCAATTCCCAGGGGATCAAGAGACCCAGTACTTC
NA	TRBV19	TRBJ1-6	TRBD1	CASSMDRNSPLHF	TGTGCCAGTAGTATGGACAGGAATTCACCCCTCCACTTT
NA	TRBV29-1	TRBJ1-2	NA	CSGRQVGDGYTF	TGCAGCGGACGACAGGTGGGGGATGGCTACACCTTC
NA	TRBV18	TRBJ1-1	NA	CASSPRGQNTEAFF	TGTGCCAGCTCACCGAGAGGACAAAACACTGAAGCTTTCTTT
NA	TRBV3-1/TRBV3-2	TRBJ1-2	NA	CASSQGAGNAPYGYTF	TGTGCCAGCAGCCAAGGGGCAGGGAACGCCCCATATGGCTACACCTTC
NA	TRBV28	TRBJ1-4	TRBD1	CASTPDREGEKLFF	TGTGCCAGCACTCCGGACAGGGAAGGTGAAAAACTGTTTTTT
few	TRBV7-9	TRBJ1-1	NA	CASSPTGLNTEAFF	TGTGCCAGCAGCCCGACAGGCCTGAACACTGAAGCTTTCTTT
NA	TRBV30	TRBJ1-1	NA	CAWTPQMNTEAFF	TGTGCCTGGACCCCCCAGATGAACACTGAAGCTTTCTTT
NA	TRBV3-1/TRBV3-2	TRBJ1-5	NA	CASSQSGNQPQHF	TGTGCCAGCAGCCAGTCAGGCAATCAGCCCCAGCATTTT
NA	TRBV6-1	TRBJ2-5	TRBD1	CASSEIGQARETQYF	TGTGCCAGCAGTGAAATCGGACAGGCTCGAGAGACCCAGTACTTC
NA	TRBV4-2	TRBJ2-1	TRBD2	CASSQGINAGTSGRPVFNEQFF	TGTGCCAGCAGCCAAGGGATAAACGCCGGGACTAGCGGGAGGCCCGTCTTCAATGAGCAGTTCTTC